Listed below are T cell receptor beta chains from one sample, sequenced in a study of T cells in Graves' hyperthyroidism and ophthalmopathy. TCRdb recomputed calls from the multiplex PCR reads with MiXCR, one row per CDR3 protein. This sample has 370,000 or so distinct CDR3 sequences, with approximately 13% found just once. Sequencing was done on a sample of blood. Receptors were obtained from a man younger than 40 with Graves' hyperthyroidism that later progressed to Graves' ophthalmopathy. Each CDR3 is given with its conserved first and last residue. Fields, in order: D gene, clone size, V gene, J gene, CDR3 protein, CDR3 DNA. A D gene is named only where the DNA matches it firmly. Clone size is stated in some rows and not others, as once, few, many or a class when expanded.

TRBD2	.	TRBV7-6	TRBJ2-1	CASSPGRLAGGTACNEQFF	TGTGCCAGCAGCCCCGGTCGACTAGCGGGGGGAACCGCCTGCAATGAGCAGTTCTTC
.	many	TRBV7-9	TRBJ1-5	CASSYWDTNQPQHF	TGTGCCAGCAGCTATTGGGACACCAATCAGCCCCAGCATTTT
TRBD1	many	TRBV12-3/TRBV12-4	TRBJ2-7	CAISRTGREQYF	TGTGCCATCTCTCGGACAGGGCGGGAGCAGTACTTC
.	.	TRBV7-3	TRBJ2-1	CASSRGTNNEQFF	TGTGCCAGCAGCCGTGGGACAAACAATGAGCAGTTCTTC
.	many	TRBV12-3/TRBV12-4	TRBJ1-2	CASSLDYGYTF	TGTGCCAGCAGTTTGGACTATGGCTACACCTTC
TRBD1	many	TRBV5-1	TRBJ2-3	CASSPRGRPTDTQYF	TGCGCCAGCTCGCCGAGGGGGCGTCCCACAGATACGCAGTATTTT
.	many	TRBV12-3/TRBV12-4	TRBJ2-2	CASSLQEGAGELFF	TGTGCCAGCAGTTTACAGGAGGGGGCCGGGGAGCTGTTTTTT
.	.	TRBV6-1	TRBJ2-5	CASSPLDSETQYF	TGTGCCAGCAGCCCCCTGGACAGCGAGACCCAGTACTTC
TRBD1	few	TRBV5-5	TRBJ1-4	CASSLDRGRSNEKLFF	TGTGCCAGCAGCTTGGACAGGGGTCGATCTAATGAAAAACTGTTTTTT
.	many	TRBV6-1	TRBJ1-6	CASSIDRPPSPLHF	TGTGCCAGCAGTATAGACAGGCCTCCCTCACCCCTCCACTTT
TRBD1	.	TRBV25-1	TRBJ2-1	CASSEGQGRSHEQFF	TGTGCCAGCAGTGAAGGACAGGGACGTAGCCATGAGCAGTTCTTC
TRBD2	.	TRBV13	TRBJ2-7	CASSFLAGDSYEQYF	TGTGCCAGCAGCTTTCTAGCGGGGGACTCCTACGAGCAGTACTTC
TRBD1	few	TRBV25-1	TRBJ1-6	CASESTQGGRSPLHF	TGTGCCAGCGAATCGACTCAGGGGGGACGTTCACCCCTCCACTTT
.	.	TRBV19	TRBJ2-5	CASSITGGRETQYF	TGTGCCAGTAGTATTACCGGGGGTCGAGAGACCCAGTACTTC
TRBD1	many	TRBV12-3/TRBV12-4	TRBJ2-1	CASSTRDRGHNEQFF	TGTGCCAGCAGTACCCGGGACAGGGGGCATAATGAGCAGTTCTTC
.	many	TRBV28	TRBJ2-3	CASSLLQGADTQYF	TGTGCCAGCAGTTTACTACAGGGCGCAGATACGCAGTATTTT
.	many	TRBV12-3/TRBV12-4	TRBJ1-2	CASGGGSYGYTF	TGTGCCAGCGGGGGGGGAAGCTATGGCTACACCTTC
TRBD2	many	TRBV2	TRBJ2-1	CASSYSLRGNEQFF	TGTGCCAGCTCCTATTCGTTGCGGGGGAATGAGCAGTTCTTC
TRBD2	many	TRBV7-8	TRBJ2-1	CASSLLAGGPREQFF	TGTGCCAGCAGCTTACTAGCGGGGGGGCCAAGAGAGCAGTTCTTC
TRBD2	many	TRBV6-1	TRBJ2-3	CASTLIAGRTDTQYF	TGTGCCAGCACTTTGATAGCGGGACGCACAGATACGCAGTATTTT
TRBD1	many	TRBV7-8	TRBJ1-2	CASSPRGPAGTF	TGTGCCAGCAGCCCAAGGGGGCCGGCGGGCACCTTC
TRBD1	.	TRBV20-1	TRBJ1-6	CSARPRDRDYSPLHF	TGCAGTGCTAGACCTCGGGACAGGGATTATTCACCCCTCCACTTT
.	many	TRBV5-6	TRBJ2-1	CASSADWLNEQFF	TGTGCCAGCAGCGCAGACTGGCTCAATGAGCAGTTCTTC
.	many	TRBV28	TRBJ1-5	CASTYPPRADQPQHF	TGTGCCAGCACATATCCCCCCAGAGCCGATCAGCCCCAGCATTTT
.	many	TRBV24-1	TRBJ1-1	CATSDSGGEAFF	TGTGCCACCAGTGATTCTGGAGGTGAAGCTTTCTTT
TRBD2	few	TRBV5-1	TRBJ2-2	CASSPGLAGANTGELFF	TGCGCCAGCAGCCCGGGACTAGCGGGGGCGAACACCGGGGAGCTGTTTTTT
TRBD2	once	TRBV2	TRBJ2-1	CASRTSGSSWNEQFF	TGTGCCAGCAGGACTAGCGGGAGTTCTTGGAATGAGCAGTTCTTC
.	.	TRBV5-6	TRBJ1-2	CASSLYLGPGYTF	TGTGCCAGCAGCTTGTATCTGGGGCCAGGCTACACCTTC
TRBD1	many	TRBV10-2	TRBJ1-4	CASSVKGGREKLFF	TGCGCCAGCAGTGTGAAAGGGGGCAGGGAAAAACTGTTTTTT
TRBD2	.	TRBV9	TRBJ2-7	CASSPRLAGVSYEQYF	TGTGCCAGCAGCCCGAGACTAGCGGGGGTTTCCTACGAGCAGTACTTC
.	.	TRBV28	TRBJ2-7	CASRLAGASPYEQYF	TGTGCCAGCAGACTCGCGGGGGCCAGCCCCTACGAGCAGTACTTC
.	few	TRBV6-8	TRBJ2-6	CASSLRISGANVLTF	TGTGCCAGCAGTTTACGTATCTCTGGGGCCAACGTCCTGACTTTC
.	.	TRBV18	TRBJ1-1	CASSPVRSTEAFF	TGTGCCAGCTCACCGGTCAGATCCACTGAAGCTTTCTTT
.	few	TRBV28	TRBJ2-7	CASTSYRILSYEQYF	TGTGCCAGCACTTCCTACAGGATACTCTCCTACGAGCAGTACTTC
.	many	TRBV29-1	TRBJ1-5	CSVGARDQPQHF	TGCAGCGTTGGGGCCCGGGATCAGCCCCAGCATTTT
TRBD1	.	TRBV6-6	TRBJ1-5	CASSYREGAQANQPQHF	TGTGCCAGCAGTTACCGAGAGGGGGCTCAGGCCAATCAGCCCCAGCATTTT
TRBD2	.	TRBV7-2	TRBJ2-3	CWAGESTDTQYF	TGCTGGGCGGGGGAGAGCACAGATACGCAGTATTTT
.	few	TRBV7-2	TRBJ2-3	CASSLRGPRTDTQYF	TGTGCCAGCAGCTTAAGGGGACCCCGCACAGATACGCAGTATTTT
.	few	TRBV5-1	TRBJ1-1	CASSRQTNTEAFF	TGCGCCAGCAGCCGTCAGACGAACACTGAAGCTTTCTTT
TRBD2	.	TRBV10-3	TRBJ2-3	CAISDRAGAGDTQYF	TGTGCCATCAGTGATCGAGCGGGGGCGGGAGATACGCAGTATTTT
.	few	TRBV20-1	TRBJ2-5	CSAPSLVGTQYF	TGCAGTGCCCCAAGTTTGGTTGGGACCCAGTACTTC
.	many	TRBV27	TRBJ1-5	CASGVGDQPQHF	TGTGCCAGCGGAGTAGGAGATCAGCCCCAGCATTTT
TRBD2	few	TRBV6-1	TRBJ2-1	CASRASGAAEQFF	TGTGCCAGCAGGGCTAGCGGTGCGGCGGAGCAGTTCTTC
.	.	TRBV29-1	TRBJ1-4	CSVDPGNNEKLFF	TGCAGCGTTGACCCAGGGAATAATGAAAAACTGTTTTTT
TRBD1	.	TRBV30	TRBJ2-7	CAWSVLGTGWTHEQYF	TGTGCCTGGAGTGTACTAGGGACAGGGTGGACCCACGAGCAGTACTTC
.	few	TRBV4-1	TRBJ2-7	CASSQRTAGYEQYF	TGCGCCAGCAGCCAAAGGACAGCGGGGTACGAGCAGTACTTC